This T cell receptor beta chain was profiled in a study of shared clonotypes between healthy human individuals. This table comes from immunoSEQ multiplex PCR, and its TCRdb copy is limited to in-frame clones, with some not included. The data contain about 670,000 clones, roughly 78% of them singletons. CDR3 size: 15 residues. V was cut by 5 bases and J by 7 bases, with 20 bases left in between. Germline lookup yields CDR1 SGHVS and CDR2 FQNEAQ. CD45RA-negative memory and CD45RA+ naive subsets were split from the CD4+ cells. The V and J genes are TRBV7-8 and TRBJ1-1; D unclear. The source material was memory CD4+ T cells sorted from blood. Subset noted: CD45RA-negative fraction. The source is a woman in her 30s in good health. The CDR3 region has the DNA TGTGCCAGCAGCCCCCGTAGGGCAGGTGCCTATGAAGCTTTCTTT. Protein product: CASSPRRAGAYEAFF.